Following are 9 T cell receptor beta chains from one sample sequenced in a study of blood T cell repertoires in COVID-19. The data were produced by immunoSEQ multiplex PCR, yet TCRdb's version contains in-frame clones alone and is incomplete. This sample carries fewer than 500,000 clones, roughly 90% of them seen once, and the ten largest clones take around 0.97%. Source material: PBMCs or T cells enriched from blood (not recorded which). The receptors derive from a woman in her twenties or thirties with acute COVID-19.

The chain couples TRBV7-3 to TRBJ2-2, with a weak D call TRBD2 (5 bases). The CDR3 loop spans 14 amino acids. From germline, CDR1 is SGHTA and CDR2 FQGTGA. V dropped 2 bases and J dropped 6 bases, with 10 bases sitting between them. The CDR3, as DNA: TGTGCCAGCAGCTTAGTTCCCGGGGCCGGGGAGCTGTTTTTT. Protein: CASSLVPGAGELFF.

This rearrangement joins TRBV24-1 to TRBJ2-2, with 10 bases matching TRBD1. J lost 4 bases, V lost 9 bases, and 13 bases had no gene match. The CDR3 is made up of 17 amino acids. Germline-derived CDR1 and CDR2 are KGHDR and SFDVKD. The CDR3: CATSTGGAGRGTGELFF. CDR3 coding DNA: TGTGCCACCTCGACAGGGGGCGCGGGTCGGGGCACCGGGGAGCTGTTTTTT.

As to this clone: The junction differs from germline at one of its ends, possibly a read error. V and J are TRBV19 and TRBJ1-2, with 7 bases lining up with TRBD1. Germline CDR1 reads LNHDA; CDR2 reads SQIVND (reference sequence). This CDR3 is built from 13 residues. CDR3 DNA: TGTGCCGCGGATGGGGGGACAGTTCATGGCCACACCTTC. As protein: CAADGGTVHGHTF. The complete variable domain, with remaining parts taken from reference TRBV19 and TRBJ1-2, reads DGGITQSPKYLFRKEGQNVTLSCEQNLNHDAMYWYRQDPGQGLRLIYYSQIVNDFQKGDIAEGYSVSREKKESFPLTVTSAQKNPTAFYLCAADGGTVHGHTFGSGTRLTVV.

This chain's CDR3 is CASSLIPGHLYEQYF. CDR3 coding DNA: TGTGCCAGCAGCCTAATACCGGGACACCTATACGAGCAGTACTTC. The chain recombines TRBV14 with TRBJ2-7; D might be TRBD1 (6 bases). From germline, CDR1 is SGHDN and CDR2 FVKESK. The CDR3 length is 15 residues. Trimming took off 4 bases at V and 4 bases at J, with 17 bases between the two ends.

This chain uses TRBV29-1 with TRBJ2-1, with 10 bases lining up with TRBD1. The CDR3 covers 13 residues. The V segment lost 6 bases and the J segment 3 bases; nucleotides outside the gene matches: 2. The germline gives CDR1 SQVTM, CDR2 ANQGSEA. The CDR3 is CSVWTGGYNEQFF. DNA of the CDR3: TGCAGCGTCTGGACAGGGGGCTACAATGAGCAGTTCTTC.

The CDR3 loop reads CATSDSRPGARLGYGYTF. Here the CDR3 DNA reads TGTGCCACCAGTGATTCACGGCCTGGAGCCCGGCTCGGCTATGGCTACACCTTC. The J gene is TRBJ1-2, the V gene TRBV24-1, with D unclear. V was clipped by 2 bases and J by 4 bases, with 22 bases between them. The CDR3 is made up of 18 amino acids. Germline values: CDR1 KGHDR, CDR2 SFDVKD.

V and J are TRBV5-1 and TRBJ2-3; D is ambiguous. This CDR3 has 15 residues. Germline lookup yields CDR1 SGHRS and CDR2 YFSETQ. The V end was cut by 4 bases, the J end by 2 bases, with 14 bases between. The CDR3 region is CASSTPQRFTDTQYF. CDR3 in DNA: TGCGCCAGCAGCACCCCTCAGCGATTCACAGATACGCAGTATTTT.

This clone was counted a single time. The genes are TRBV4-1 and TRBJ2-3; 11 nucleotides agree with TRBD2. Trimming took 2 bases from V and 5 from J; bases not matched to a gene: 9. The CDR3 is 17 amino acids. Looked up from germline, CDR1 is MGHRA and CDR2 is YSYEKL. In nucleotides, the CDR3 is TGCGCCAGCAGCCAAACCCTAGCGGGGGGTCCGGAAGATACGCAGTATTTT. Protein sequence: CASSQTLAGGPEDTQYF.

The chain combines TRBV5-8 with TRBJ1-2, with D perhaps TRBD1 (6 bases). In germline, CDR1 is SGHTS, CDR2 YDEGEE. The CDR3 totals 15 residues. Trimming pared 1 base from V and 3 bases from J, leaving 13 bases between. Here the CDR3 DNA reads TGTGCCAGCAGCTTGACGCGACAGGCCCACTATGGCTACACCTTC. It translates to CASSLTRQAHYGYTF.